Shown below are 27 T cell receptor beta chains from a single sample sequenced in a study of blood T cell repertoires in COVID-19. TCRdb's copy holds only in-frame clones and misses some; the assay was immunoSEQ multiplex PCR. The sample consists of under 450,000 clones, approximately 87% of them appearing once. Source material: PBMCs or T cells enriched from blood (not recorded which). The source is a man aged 25-45 years who had recovered from COVID-19.

Only one count was recorded for this clone. This chain links TRBV5-1 with TRBJ1-3; TRBD1 is a possible D gene (5 bases). The germline CDR1 and CDR2 sequences are SGHRS and YFSETQ. Trimming removed 0 bases from V and 0 bases from J, with 16 bases in between. The CDR3 is 18 residues long. The CDR3 bases are TGCGCCAGCAGCTTGGCCGCGCAGGGACTTCGCTCTGGAAACACCATATATTTT. Translation: CASSLAAQGLRSGNTIYF.

The chain is built from TRBV5-1 and TRBJ1-2; D unresolved. Deletions cut 0 bases from V and 5 bases from J, with 11 bases between. The CDR3 runs 14 residues. The germline V gene encodes CDR1 SGHRS and CDR2 YFSETQ. CDR3 protein: CASSLAYEGYGYTF. In DNA form, the CDR3 reads TGCGCCAGCAGCTTGGCCTACGAGGGATATGGCTACACCTTC.

Of note for this clone: The same CDR3 also results from other DNA sequences found in this sample. The rearrangement links TRBV6-5 to TRBJ2-1, with TRBD1 matching over 10 bases. This CDR3 spans 15 amino acids. CDR1 MNHEY and CDR2 SVGAGI come from the germline V gene. The junction had 1 base not matched to a gene; V was cut back by 2 bases and J by 3 bases. CDR3 in DNA: TGTGCCAGCAGTTACGGACAGGGGGGCTACAATGAGCAGTTCTTC. Its protein product is CASSYGQGGYNEQFF.

This clone was counted a single time. A junction boundary mismatches the germline segment, possibly from a read error. V is TRBV9 and J is TRBJ2-6; D possibly corresponds to TRBD1 (6 bases). The CDR3 runs 15 residues. From germline, CDR1 is SGDLS and CDR2 YYNGEE. CDR3 in amino acids: CASTVAQGRTNVLTF. The DNA of the CDR3 is TGTGCCAGCACCGTAGCCCAGGGGCGGACCAACGTCCTGACTTTC.

The J gene is TRBJ1-5, the V gene TRBV6-5; D not certain. The CDR3 runs to 13 residues. V lost 3 bases, J lost 4 bases, and 7 bases lay in between. The germline CDR1 and CDR2 sequences are MNHEY and SVGAGI. This chain's CDR3 is CASSYNGNQPQHF. The CDR3 DNA is TGTGCCAGCAGTTATAACGGTAATCAGCCCCAGCATTTT.

This clone is a singleton in its sample. The identical CDR3 is also encoded by other nucleotide sequences in the sample. This sequence joins TRBV9 and TRBJ2-7; 12 bases line up with TRBD1. This CDR3 has 14 amino acids. The germline V gene encodes CDR1 SGDLS and CDR2 YYNGEE. With V trimmed by 2 bases and J by 4 bases, 1 base remained unmatched. This CDR3 is CASSVGQGAYEQYF. For the CDR3, the DNA is TGTGCCAGCAGCGTGGGACAGGGGGCTTACGAGCAGTACTTC.

The rearrangement links TRBV12-3 or TRBV12-4 to TRBJ2-7, with D maybe TRBD1 (6 bases). V lost 6 bases, J lost 2 bases, and 11 bases lay in between. The CDR3 extends over 13 amino acids. The CDR3 coding sequence is TGTGCCAGCAGGTCGACAGGCCCCTACGAGCAGTACTTC. As protein: CASRSTGPYEQYF.

The J gene is TRBJ2-3, the V gene TRBV4-1; D gene ambiguous. The length of the CDR3 is 15 residues. Germline values: CDR1 MGHRA, CDR2 YSYEKL. V lost 0 bases and J 2 bases, leaving 9 bases between the germline ends. The CDR3 reads CASSQDGDSTDTQYF. For the CDR3, the DNA is TGCGCCAGCAGCCAAGATGGAGATTCCACAGATACGCAGTATTTT.

The chain combines TRBV10-3 with TRBJ2-7, with D perhaps TRBD1 (6 bases). The CDR3 spans 12 residues. The V end lost 5 bases, the J end lost 3 bases, and 8 bases lay between the germline ends. From germline, CDR1 is ENHRY and CDR2 SYGVKD. CDR3 bases: TGTGCCATCAGTAGGGACAACTACGAGCAGTACTTC. It translates to CAISRDNYEQYF.

This chain connects TRBV30 to TRBJ1-6; D remains ambiguous. CDR1 is GTSNPN and CDR2 is SVGIG in the germline V gene (reference sequence). CDR3 size: 15 residues. Trimming removed 1 base at V and 0 bases at J, with 7 bases between. The CDR3 loop reads CAWSGGSSYNSPLHF. The CDR3 region has the DNA TGTGCCTGGAGTGGAGGCAGCTCCTATAATTCACCCCTCCACTTT.

The chain uses TRBV28 and TRBJ1-2, with a possible D match to TRBD1 (6 bases). Germline assignment: CDR1 MDHEN and CDR2 SYDVKM. Trimming removed 10 bases at V and 4 bases at J, with 19 bases between. The CDR3 has 14 amino acids. The CDR3 sequence is CAIQQEGTFYGYTF. In nucleotides, the CDR3 is TGTGCCATACAGCAAGAAGGGACATTCTATGGCTACACCTTC.

The CDR3 reads CASSEIPGNFGSPLHF. The CDR3 coding sequence is TGCGCCAGCAGTGAAATCCCAGGGAATTTTGGTTCACCCCTCCACTTT. This rearrangement joins TRBV10-2 to TRBJ1-6, with a possible D match to TRBD1 (5 bases). The CDR3 length is 16 residues. From germline, CDR1 is WSHSY and CDR2 SAAADI. Between the trimmed V and J ends, which lost 3 bases and 9 bases, there was a span of 18 bases.

The chain's CDR3 is CASSQLVLLSGNTIYF. DNA for the CDR3: TGCGCCAGCAGCCAATTAGTACTGTTATCTGGAAACACCATATATTTT. The chain joins TRBV4-1 to TRBJ1-3; D is uncertain. CDR1 is MGHRA, CDR2 YSYEKL, per germline. Trimming removed 2 bases from V and 1 base from J, with 12 bases in between. The length of the CDR3 is 16 residues.

This clone was recorded only once. The chain employs TRBV9 and TRBJ1-6, with no clear D. This CDR3 comprises 14 residues. Germline V gene lookup returns CDR1 SGDLS and CDR2 YYNGEE. Deletions cut 0 bases from V and 10 bases from J, with 11 bases between. CDR3 in amino acids: CASSVGGDQSPLHF. The CDR3 DNA reads TGTGCCAGCAGCGTAGGCGGTGACCAATCACCCCTCCACTTT.

This clone was counted once. The V and J genes are TRBV4-1 and TRBJ1-1; D gene uncertain. Germline CDR1 and CDR2: MGHRA and YSYEKL. Trimming shortened V by 4 bases and J by 0 bases, and 12 bases separated the two germline ends. The CDR3 has 15 residues. CDR3 DNA: TGCGCCAGCAGCCGCGGTAGAGTAATGAACACTGAAGCTTTCTTT. The encoded protein is CASSRGRVMNTEAFF.

This clone was seen a single time. The rearrangement links TRBV19 to TRBJ2-5; D perhaps matches TRBD1 (5 bases). The CDR3 loop spans 15 amino acids. Germline V CDR1 and CDR2: LNHDA, SQIVND (reference sequence). Trimming removed 3 bases from V and 2 bases from J, with 13 bases in between. Here the CDR3 reads CASSIGWGDQETQYF. The CDR3 DNA sequence: TGTGCCAGTAGTATCGGTTGGGGCGATCAAGAGACCCAGTACTTC.

V usage is TRBV9 and J usage is TRBJ2-3, with D possibly matching TRBD2 (6 bases). Germline CDR1 SGDLS, CDR2 YYNGEE. Trimming pared 2 bases from V and 4 bases from J, leaving 14 bases between. The CDR3 runs 15 residues. The CDR3 loop is CASSVGGERSDTQYF. The CDR3 coding sequence is TGTGCCAGCAGCGTCGGCGGGGAGCGCTCAGATACGCAGTATTTT.

The V call is TRBV7-9, the J call TRBJ2-5; 9 bases line up with TRBD2. The junction had 7 bases not matched to a gene; V was cut back by 1 base and J by 4 bases. This CDR3 is 16 amino acids long. Germline lookup yields CDR1 SEHNR and CDR2 FQNEAQ (reference sequence). CDR3 bases: TGTGCCAGCAGCTTAGACCAGCGGGGGGAGAGAGAGACCCAGTACTTC. Translated, it gives CASSLDQRGERETQYF.

The V call is TRBV4-3, the J call TRBJ1-3; 8 nucleotides align to TRBD1. Trimming at V came to 0 bases and at J to 8 bases, leaving 6 bases not matched to a gene. Germline CDR1 reads LGHNA; CDR2 reads YSLEER. This CDR3 comprises 15 residues. In DNA, the CDR3 is TGCGCCAGCAGCCAAGAGACAGGGGCCGATGACACCATATATTTT. It codes for CASSQETGADDTIYF.

The CDR3 coding sequence is TGTGCCAGCAGCTCAGAGGACAGGGGAGTATATGGCTACACCTTC. This translates into CASSSEDRGVYGYTF. This rearrangement joins TRBV7-9 to TRBJ1-2, with 9 bases identical to TRBD1. CDR3 length: 15 residues. The J segment lost 5 bases and the V segment lost 4 bases, leaving 8 bases of the junction unmatched. Germline CDR1 is SEHNR and CDR2 is FQNEAQ (reference sequence). Complete variable domain (other parts from reference TRBV7-9 and TRBJ1-2): DTGVSQNPRHKITKRGQNVTFRCDPISEHNRLYWYRQTLGQGPEFLTYFQNEAQLEKSRLLSDRFSAERPKGSFSTLEIQRTEQGDSAMYLCASSSEDRGVYGYTFGSGTRLTVV.

This chain joins TRBV27 and TRBJ2-5; maybe TRBD2 (6 bases). Germline-derived CDR1 and CDR2 are MNHEY and SMNVEV (reference sequence). The CDR3 is made up of 13 amino acids. V was shortened by 3 bases and J by 3 bases, with 8 bases between the two germline ends. The CDR3 loop is CASSLRLEETQYF. Here the CDR3 DNA reads TGTGCCAGCAGTTTGCGACTAGAAGAGACCCAGTACTTC.

The chain combines TRBV12-3 or TRBV12-4 with TRBJ1-2; D may be TRBD1 (6 bases). CDR3 length: 13 residues. Deletions cut 5 bases from V and 4 bases from J, with 11 bases between. CDR3 protein: CASSRGGFYGYTF. The CDR3 coding sequence is TGTGCCAGCAGTAGGGGGGGCTTCTATGGCTACACCTTC.

The V call is TRBV5-4, the J call TRBJ2-5; 7 bases line up with TRBD2. This CDR3 region has 14 residues. V lost 3 bases, J lost 3 bases, and 5 bases stayed unmatched. The germline V gene encodes CDR1 SGHNT and CDR2 YYREEE (reference sequence). CDR3 coding DNA: TGTGCCAGCAGCTCTGGAGCGGGGAAAGAGACCCAGTACTTC. This sequence encodes CASSSGAGKETQYF.

The chain has TRBV11-2 and TRBJ1-2; D perhaps matches TRBD1 (6 bases). Trimming left V 4 bases short and J 5 bases short, with 17 bases between. This CDR3 contains 15 residues. Germline CDR1 is SGHAT and CDR2 is FQNNGV. The CDR3 spells CASSSRQAAAYGYTF. The DNA for the CDR3 is TGTGCCAGCAGCTCGAGACAGGCCGCGGCTTATGGCTACACCTTC.

This chain joins TRBV6-5 and TRBJ2-3; D gene uncertain. The CDR3 consists of 15 residues. The V end was cut by 3 bases, the J end by 6 bases, with 16 bases between. Germline CDR1 and CDR2: MNHEY and SVGAGI. The DNA of the CDR3 is TGTGCCAGCAGTTATTCGAGGCCCGCCGTGGATACGCAGTATTTT. Its translation is CASSYSRPAVDTQYF.

The rearrangement uses TRBV4-3 and TRBJ2-7, with D hard to call. V gave up 0 bases and J gave up 3 bases, with 15 bases separating them. Germline V gene data show CDR1 as LGHNA and CDR2 as YSLEER. The length of the CDR3 is 16 residues. Written as DNA, the CDR3 is TGCGCCAGCAGCCAAGATAGGTCACGACACGGCTACGAGCAGTACTTC. As protein: CASSQDRSRHGYEQYF.

The gene calls are TRBV5-4 and TRBJ1-2, with a possible D match to TRBD1 (5 bases). The CDR3 loop spans 15 amino acids. Germline V gene lookup returns CDR1 SGHNT and CDR2 YYREEE (reference sequence). V gave up 6 bases and J gave up 5 bases, with 20 bases separating them. The CDR3 DNA is TGTGCCAGCACCACCCCGGGGGGACTAGGGTATGGCTACACCTTC. Translated, it gives CASTTPGGLGYGYTF.